This TCR beta chain derives from a study of blood T cell repertoires in COVID-19. Study overall: Nucleic acid was either cDNA or gDNA, and it came from T cells, B-cell-depleted T cells, or PBMCs.

CDR3 length: 14 amino acids. Germline CDR1 is LNHDA and CDR2 is SQIVND (reference sequence). V lost 7 bases, J lost 2 bases, and 15 bases lay in between. Per the original data handling: Counts of nucleated cells, estimated from reference gene primer amplification, were obtained. Here immunoSEQ multiplex PCR was the method, and the copy in TCRdb shows in-frame clones only, minus some. The DNA was the basis for D and trimming; V, J and clone size are from that table. This table has over 200,000 clones, about 87% appearing once. The chain recombines TRBV19 with TRBJ2-7; D not certain. What was sequenced was peripheral blood. The TCR comes from a man aged 55 to 70 who had recovered from COVID-19. The CDR3 spells CASKKLEPPYEQYF. For the CDR3, the DNA is TGTGCCAGTAAAAAACTCGAACCTCCCTACGAGCAGTACTTC.